A selection of T cell receptor beta chains follows, all from one sample in a study of Ad26.COV2.S vaccination and SARS-CoV-2 variants. Measured with immunoSEQ multiplex PCR; TCRdb has only the in-frame clones, and not every one. The data hold approximately 410,000 clones, with 92% observed a single time. Sequencing used peripheral blood, obtained in a trial of Ad26.COV2.S vaccine versus placebo. Source of these receptors: a person between 18 and 65 years old who received the Ad26.COV2.S COVID-19 vaccine or a placebo. Each CDR3 is given without its conserved first and last residue.

V: TRBV5-4; J: TRBJ2-7; CDR3: ASSLTGQGTEQY
V: TRBV29-1; J: TRBJ2-3; CDR3: SVRRDRGIDTQY
V: TRBV21-1; J: TRBJ2-3; CDR3: ASTTVRGFPTDTQY
V: TRBV6-5; J: TRBJ1-2; CDR3: AIQIGTGIGYT
V: TRBV6-5; J: TRBJ2-3; CDR3: ASSSGRGTQY
V: TRBV2; J: TRBJ2-7; CDR3: ASSAAYEQY
V: TRBV9; J: TRBJ1-2; CDR3: ASSVSQGWNGYT
V: TRBV5-3; J: TRBJ2-5; CDR3: ARSRDDSQETQY
V: TRBV27; J: TRBJ2-7; CDR3: ASSFGTGGYEQY
V: TRBV28; J: TRBJ1-3; CDR3: ASSETGSKNTIY
V: TRBV27; J: TRBJ2-5; CDR3: ASSPLGSGGTQETQY
V: TRBV5-1; J: TRBJ2-3; CDR3: ASSITPWGPMADTQY
V: TRBV10-3; J: TRBJ1-2; CDR3: AISVVGNYGYT
V: TRBV2; J: TRBJ1-5; CDR3: ASSGERDLAANQPQH
V: TRBV5-1; J: TRBJ2-7; CDR3: ASSLGSPPGLPGGYEQY
V: TRBV27; J: TRBJ2-3; CDR3: ASSRGPFTDTQY
V: TRBV9; J: TRBJ2-1; CDR3: ASSEAPTSGGVFYNEQF
V: TRBV19; J: TRBJ2-7; CDR3: ASSREELGTYEQY
V: TRBV2; J: TRBJ2-1; CDR3: ASSQRPVTEKF
V: TRBV7-2; J: TRBJ2-2; CDR3: ASSRDTLTGELF
V: TRBV18; J: TRBJ1-2; CDR3: ASSRPGTPNYGYT
V: TRBV15; J: TRBJ1-6; CDR3: ATSSRLGQPNSPLH
V: TRBV7-6; J: TRBJ2-7; CDR3: ASSLQGAGNEQY
V: TRBV7-2; J: TRBJ2-7; CDR3: ASSLAGTGNSYEQY